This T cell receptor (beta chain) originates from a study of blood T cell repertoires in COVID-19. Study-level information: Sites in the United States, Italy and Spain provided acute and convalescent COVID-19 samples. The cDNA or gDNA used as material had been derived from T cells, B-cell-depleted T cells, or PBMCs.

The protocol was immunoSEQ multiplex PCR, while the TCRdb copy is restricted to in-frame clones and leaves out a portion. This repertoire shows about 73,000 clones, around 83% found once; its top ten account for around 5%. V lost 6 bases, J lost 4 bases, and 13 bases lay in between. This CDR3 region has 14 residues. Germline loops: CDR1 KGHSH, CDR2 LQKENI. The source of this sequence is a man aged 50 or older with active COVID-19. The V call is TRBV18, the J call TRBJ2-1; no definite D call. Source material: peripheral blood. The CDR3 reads CASSSRQAYNEQFF. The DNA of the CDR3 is TGTGCCAGCTCTTCCAGGCAGGCTTACAATGAGCAGTTCTTC.